Listed here is a single T cell receptor beta chain. V was clipped by 2 bases and J by 4 bases, with 11 bases between them. CDR1 and CDR2 (germline): SGHTA, FQGTGA. CDR3 size: 14 residues. This sample was included in a study of blood T cell repertoires in COVID-19. Background on the study: From the United States, Italy and Spain came samples of acute and convalescent COVID-19.

As handled by the study authors: Reference gene primer amplification yielded estimated nucleated cell counts. Data came from immunoSEQ multiplex PCR; TCRdb stores just in-frame clones and leaves some out. The DNA was the basis for D and trimming; V, J and clone size are from that table. This sample has more than 100,000 clones, with about four fifths found just once. The sequence derives from a woman of 80 years or more with acute or convalescent COVID-19. Sequences were obtained from peripheral blood. The V call is TRBV7-3, the J call TRBJ1-1; D not resolved. The CDR3 loop reads CASSLEGWGTEAFF. The CDR3 DNA reads TGTGCCAGCAGCTTAGAGGGTTGGGGCACTGAAGCTTTCTTT.